This TCR beta chain was found in a study of T cell repertoires in cytomegalovirus infection. Across the study: In public TCR beta signatures, there were indications of both CMV infection and matching HLA type.

Remarks on this clonotype: Its antigen is unknown.

TCRdb re-analysed the reads in MiXCR, keeping a single row per CDR3 protein. The table has 740,000 or so distinct CDR3 sequences, less than 40% seen once; the top ten hold 2.8%. Findings and caveats of the study: Adding up the frequency of public TCR beta families identified people who carried CMV plus the relevant HLA.

This CDR3 spans 13 amino acids. Germline values: CDR1 MDHEN, CDR2 SYDVKM. V dropped 11 bases and J dropped 10 bases, with 21 bases sitting between them. The receptor was derived from a human donor in good health (CMV status not recorded). Some clones in this sample may be carry-over from other donors' samples. This rearrangement joins TRBV28 to TRBJ2-1, with D perhaps TRBD2 (6 bases). Material for sequencing was PBMCs. The CDR3 region is CAALGQLRGEQFF. The CDR3 DNA follows: TGTGCCGCCCTGGGGCAGCTCCGGGGGGAGCAGTTCTTC.